Detailed here is one T cell receptor (beta chain). This record comes from a study of technical replicates of blood from a handful of donors. The protocol was immunoSEQ multiplex PCR, while the TCRdb copy is restricted to in-frame clones and leaves out a portion. The sample consists of more than 65,000 clones, about 97% of them appearing once. The TCR was taken from a human donor in good health. Sequenced: T cells isolated from PBMCs.

CDR3 nucleotides: TGCGCCAGCAGCCTGGCTTCCGGGAGTACCGGGGAGCTGTTTTTT. Translated, it gives CASSLASGSTGELFF. The genes are TRBV4-1 and TRBJ2-2; tentatively, D is TRBD2 (6 bases). The V end was cut by 4 bases, the J end by 5 bases, with 14 bases between. Germline loops: CDR1 MGHRA, CDR2 YSYEKL. The CDR3 contains 15 residues.